This TCR beta chain comes out of a study of T cell responses to AZD1222 COVID-19 vaccine. This clone was seen just once. Its antigen is unknown. Notes on the study in general: Close to half of all spike-specific TCRs reportedly target regions of the variants that are unmutated. Mapped onto spike, vaccine-associated CD4 TCRs spanned it and were dominant at 160-218 and 743-854.

This CDR3 spans 16 amino acids. Germline-derived CDR1 and CDR2 are SGHTA and FQGNSA. V was clipped by 2 bases and J by 5 bases; unmatched bases: 8. Method: immunoSEQ multiplex PCR; TCRdb's copy keeps in-frame clones and lacks some. The table has roughly 110,000 clones, roughly 90% seen once. The gene calls are TRBV7-2 and TRBJ2-5; 10 bases are shared with TRBD2. The clonotype comes from an adult in good health. This specimen was peripheral blood, taken on day 0 of AZD1222 vaccination. The DNA of the CDR3 is TGTGCCAGCAGCTTACTGTCGCCTAGCGGGAGTGAGACCCAGTACTTC. It specifies CASSLLSPSGSETQYF.